Below are 30 T cell receptor beta chains sequenced from a single sample in a study of T-cell reconstitution after alpha-beta-depleted transplantation in children. Unique molecular identifiers tagged the TCRbeta library. TCRdb recomputed calls from the PCR reads with MiXCR, one row per CDR3 protein. The sample gives 600,000 to 700,000 distinct CDR3 sequences, around a sixth of which show up once; about 1.1% is in the top ten. This material consisted of PBMCs from the stem cell graft donor, taken from the stem cell graft. The origin of the receptors is a human donor who donated a stem cell graft to a child with acute myeloid leukemia.

This clonotype was seen a few times. The chain couples TRBV24-1 to TRBJ1-2, with D maybe TRBD1 (6 bases). CDR3 length: 13 amino acids. V lost 7 bases to trimming and J lost 7 bases, with 15 bases between them. Germline V gives CDR1 KGHDR, CDR2 SFDVKD. Written as DNA, the CDR3 is TGTGCCACCAGCAAACAGGGCTCCCGTGGCTACACCTTC. Translated: CATSKQGSRGYTF.

This clonotype appeared many times. Here the CDR3 reads CASSSTLLNTEAFF. The CDR3 region has the DNA TGTGCCAGCAGCTCGACACTTCTGAACACTGAAGCTTTCTTT. The gene calls are TRBV7-2 and TRBJ1-1; D is unclear. This CDR3 has 14 residues. V was pared by 4 bases and J by 0 bases, with 9 bases between. Germline lookup yields CDR1 SGHTA and CDR2 FQGNSA.

A word on this clonotype: This may be a read error, as it is one base from a much larger clone. This sequence joins TRBV20-1 and TRBJ1-1; 8 bases map to TRBD1. In germline, CDR1 is DFQATT, CDR2 SNEGSKA (reference sequence). This CDR3 comprises 13 residues. After removal of 8 bases from V and 5 bases from J, the junction contained 10 bases not matched to a gene. The CDR3 region has the DNA TGCAGTTGCCCTGACGGACAGGGAACTGAAGCTTTCTTT. This gives the protein CSCPDGQGTEAFF.

This clonotype was detected a few times. This chain links TRBV15 with TRBJ2-7, with 9 bases identical to TRBD1. V lost 8 bases, J lost 3 bases, and 14 bases stayed unmatched. CDR1 is LNHNV, CDR2 YYDKDF, per germline (reference sequence). CDR3 size: 16 residues. The DNA of the CDR3 is TGTGCCACCTGGGGACAGGGCGGTTCGGGTGACTACGAGCAGTACTTC. It translates to CATWGQGGSGDYEQYF.

The chain couples TRBV5-1 to TRBJ2-6; D ambiguous. CDR3 length equals 18 residues. Trimming shortened V by 0 bases and J by 2 bases, and 15 bases separated the two germline ends. Germline V gene lookup returns CDR1 SGHRS and CDR2 YFSETQ. The CDR3 DNA reads as TGCGCCAGCAGCTTGGATAGGAGTGACACGCCTGGGGCCAACGTCCTGACTTTC. It specifies CASSLDRSDTPGANVLTF. Full variable domain (outside the CDR3, taken from reference TRBV5-1 and TRBJ2-6): KAGVTQTPRYLIKTRGQQVTLSCSPISGHRSVSWYQQTPGQGLQFLFEYFSETQRNKGNFPGRFSGRQFSNSRSEMNVSTLELGDSALYLCASSLDRSDTPGANVLTFGAGSRLTVL.

The sample holds many counts of this clonotype. The chain combines TRBV12-3 or TRBV12-4 with TRBJ1-1; no clear D. The CDR3 is 13 residues long. Between the trimmed V and J ends, which lost 6 bases and 4 bases, there was a span of 12 bases. CDR3 amino acids: CASSDSVGTEAFF. CDR3 nucleotides: TGTGCCAGCAGCGACTCGGTGGGCACTGAAGCTTTCTTT.

The CDR3: CASSLSDQPQGNTEAFF. The CDR3 bases are TGTGCCAGCAGCCTTTCGGACCAACCACAGGGGAACACTGAAGCTTTCTTT. The chain combines TRBV13 with TRBJ1-1, with D possibly being TRBD1 (6 bases). Trimming stripped 5 bases from V and 1 base from J, with 20 bases between. CDR3 size: 17 residues. Germline CDR1 reads PRHDT; CDR2 reads FYEKMQ (reference sequence).

V usage is TRBV7-2 and J usage is TRBJ1-2, with D tentatively TRBD1 (6 bases). CDR3 size: 15 residues. CDR1 is SGHTA, CDR2 FQGNSA, per germline. Trimming shortened V by 3 bases and J by 8 bases, and 19 bases separated the two germline ends. CDR3 amino acids: CASSFSGGTSLGYTF. CDR3 DNA: TGTGCCAGCAGCTTCTCCGGGGGCACAAGCTTGGGCTACACCTTC.

This chain joins TRBV4-3 and TRBJ2-7; TRBD2 matches at 8 bases. The germline CDR1 and CDR2 sequences are LGHNA and YSLEER. The junction had 8 bases not matched to a gene; V was cut back by 1 base and J by 3 bases. There are 16 residues in the CDR3. The DNA of the CDR3 is TGCGCCAGCAGCCAAGTCCTCGGCGGGGGGAGCTACGAGCAGTACTTC. Its translation: CASSQVLGGGSYEQYF.

Many counts were recorded for this clonotype. The CDR3 DNA reads as TGTGCCAGCAGCGTTCAGGCGGACAGGGTATCGGGCTACACCTTC. Translated, it gives CASSVQADRVSGYTF. This chain links TRBV9 with TRBJ1-2, with 8 positions matching TRBD1. CDR1 and CDR2 (germline): SGDLS, YYNGEE. V dropped 2 bases and J dropped 8; count of bases not matched to a gene: 11. The CDR3 has 15 residues.

The rearrangement joins TRBV25-1 to TRBJ1-1; D gene ambiguous. The CDR3 runs to 13 residues. CDR1 MGHDK and CDR2 SYGVNS come from the germline V gene. Trimming pared 8 bases from V and 4 bases from J, leaving 14 bases between. CDR3 sequence: CASRFGSPTEAFF. The CDR3 DNA reads as TGTGCCAGCCGATTTGGGAGTCCCACTGAAGCTTTCTTT.

This clonotype was seen more than once but under ten times. In nucleotides, the CDR3 is TGTGCCAGCAGTTCAGGGTCCCGAAACAATCAGCCCCAGCATTTT. Translated: CASSSGSRNNQPQHF. The V gene is TRBV12-3 or TRBV12-4, the J gene TRBJ1-5; D may be TRBD1 (5 bases). With 4 bases removed from V and 3 bases from J, the gap between germline ends came to 13 bases. This CDR3 region has 15 residues.

In this sample, this clonotype turned up many times. This chain links TRBV20-1 with TRBJ2-3; 11 bases fit TRBD2. V dropped 5 bases and J dropped 5; count of bases not matched to a gene: 6. Germline V gives CDR1 DFQATT, CDR2 SNEGSKA (reference sequence). CDR3 length equals 14 residues. The CDR3 region is CSAATSGVIDTQYF. DNA of the CDR3: TGCAGTGCTGCGACTAGCGGGGTAATAGATACGCAGTATTTT.

This clonotype showed up just a few times. The chain uses TRBV6-5 and TRBJ1-1; 10 nucleotides align to TRBD1. This CDR3 is built from 14 residues. V lost 4 bases to trimming and J lost 4 bases; unmatched junction nucleotides: 3. Germline CDR1 reads MNHEY; CDR2 reads SVGAGI. As DNA, the CDR3 is TGTGCCAGCAGTTCCGGGACAGGGGTCACTGAAGCTTTCTTT. It yields the protein CASSSGTGVTEAFF.

The V and J genes are TRBV10-3 and TRBJ2-3, with 9 bases lining up with TRBD2. This CDR3 has 13 amino acids. V lost 8 bases to trimming and J lost 1 base; unmatched junction nucleotides: 1. Germline CDR1 is ENHRY and CDR2 is SYGVKD. Here the CDR3 DNA reads TGTGCCATCCAGCGGGGGGGCACAGATACGCAGTATTTT. Protein: CAIQRGGTDTQYF.

Ten or more counts support this clonotype. This chain links TRBV29-1 with TRBJ2-5, with 12 bases that match TRBD2. This CDR3 is built from 13 residues. V lost 7 bases and J lost 2; bases outside the gene matches: 2. Germline values: CDR1 SQVTM, CDR2 ANQGSEA. CDR3 loop: CSAGTSGQETQYF. The CDR3 coding sequence is TGCAGCGCCGGGACTAGCGGGCAAGAGACCCAGTACTTC.

Ten or more counts support this clonotype. The gene calls are TRBV6-1 and TRBJ1-5; D uncertain. Germline CDR1 reads MNHNS; CDR2 reads SASEGT. V lost 6 bases, J lost 5 bases, and 11 bases lay in between. This CDR3 is 13 amino acids long. The chain's CDR3 is CASSGSSYQPQHF. In nucleotides, the CDR3 is TGTGCCAGCAGCGGCTCTTCTTATCAGCCCCAGCATTTT.

Note on this clonotype: A read error may be the cause here, since a much bigger clone is one base away. The V and J genes are TRBV20-1 and TRBJ2-1; no reliable D call. The CDR3 consists of 11 residues. The germline V gene encodes CDR1 DFQATT and CDR2 SNEGSKA (reference sequence). CDR3 protein: CSASARNEHFF. The CDR3 DNA reads TGCAGTGCTAGTGCCCGGAATGAGCATTTCTTC.

This clonotype was detected only a few times. The chain links TRBV30 to TRBJ2-3; no firm D call. In germline, CDR1 is GTSNPN, CDR2 SVGIG (reference sequence). With 2 bases removed from V and 0 bases from J, the gap between germline ends came to 3 bases. The CDR3 spans 12 residues. CDR3 nucleotide sequence: TGTGCCTGGAGTCTCAGCACAGATACGCAGTATTTT. Its translation: CAWSLSTDTQYF.

V is TRBV4-1 and J is TRBJ2-7, with 9 bases aligning to TRBD1. The CDR3 runs to 15 residues. Looked up from germline, CDR1 is MGHRA and CDR2 is YSYEKL. V dropped 1 base and J dropped 7; count of bases not matched to a gene: 8. The CDR3 sequence: CASSQAGTGFLEQYF. The CDR3 DNA reads as TGCGCCAGCAGCCAAGCCGGGACAGGGTTTTTAGAGCAGTACTTC.

This clonotype was seen at least ten times. The chain combines TRBV29-1 with TRBJ2-1; D is unclear. The CDR3 extends over 13 amino acids. The germline V gene encodes CDR1 SQVTM and CDR2 ANQGSEA. Deletions cut 3 bases from V and 4 bases from J, with 10 bases between. CDR3 DNA sequence: TGCAGCGTTGAGGCCCGGGCATACAATGAGCAGTTCTTC. Its translation: CSVEARAYNEQFF.

Ten or more counts support this clonotype. The V call is TRBV20-1, the J call TRBJ1-3; TRBD1 is a possible D gene (6 bases). V lost 2 bases to trimming and J lost 0 bases, with 11 bases between them. CDR3 size: 15 residues. Germline V CDR1 and CDR2: DFQATT, SNEGSKA (reference sequence). CDR3 DNA sequence: TGCAGTGCTAGAATGGGGGCGGACTCTGGAAACACCATATATTTT. This sequence encodes CSARMGADSGNTIYF.

Ten or more counts support this clonotype. The V call is TRBV20-1, the J call TRBJ2-1, with D possibly TRBD2 on 5 matching bases. The germline V gene encodes CDR1 DFQATT and CDR2 SNEGSKA (reference sequence). CDR3 length: 13 residues. V shed 0 bases and J shed 4 bases, with 7 bases lying between them. The CDR3 region is CSAREDSYNEQFF. Written as DNA, the CDR3 is TGCAGTGCTAGAGAGGACTCTTACAATGAGCAGTTCTTC.

At least ten counts were recorded for this clonotype. The CDR3 bases are TGTGCCAGCAGCTTAGGAGGGGGCTACGGCAATGAGCAGTTCTTC. Protein sequence: CASSLGGGYGNEQFF. This chain joins TRBV7-2 and TRBJ2-1, with 7 nucleotides matching TRBD1. CDR1 is SGHTA, CDR2 FQGNSA, per germline. This CDR3 spans 15 amino acids. The J segment lost 6 bases and the V segment lost 1 base, leaving 6 bases of the junction unmatched.

The chain recombines TRBV4-3 with TRBJ2-7; 7 nucleotides align to TRBD2. The CDR3 contains 16 residues. V dropped 1 base and J dropped 2; count of bases not matched to a gene: 8. CDR1 is LGHNA, CDR2 YSLEER, per germline. The CDR3 nucleotides read TGCGCCAGCAGCCAAGTTCGAGGGAGGGGCCCCTACGAGCAGTACTTC. The encoded protein is CASSQVRGRGPYEQYF.

This clonotype appeared many times. V and J are TRBV27 and TRBJ1-1; no clear D. The germline V gene encodes CDR1 MNHEY and CDR2 SMNVEV (reference sequence). This CDR3 has 12 amino acids. Trimming removed 6 bases at V and 1 base at J, with 6 bases between. The CDR3 sequence is CASRLGNTEAFF. The CDR3 DNA sequence: TGTGCCAGCAGGCTCGGGAACACTGAAGCTTTCTTT.

This chain uses TRBV12-5 with TRBJ1-1; D is perhaps TRBD1 (6 bases). Trimming took off 8 bases at V and 3 bases at J, with 22 bases between the two ends. Germline V gene lookup returns CDR1 LGHNT and CDR2 FRNRAP. The CDR3 consists of 16 residues. In DNA form, the CDR3 reads TGTGCTAGTAACTCCGGCAGGGGCGTGGCGGACACTGAAGCTTTCTTT. Protein product: CASNSGRGVADTEAFF.

The chain links TRBV24-1 to TRBJ2-2, with TRBD1 identical over 7 bases. Germline V gene sequence: CDR1 KGHDR, CDR2 SFDVKD. This CDR3 contains 15 residues. Trimming took 3 bases from V and 4 from J; bases not matched to a gene: 4. The CDR3 nucleotides are TGTGCCACCAGTGATCCCGGACAGGTCACCGGGGAGCTGTTTTTT. This codes for CATSDPGQVTGELFF.

This clonotype appeared many times. The chain joins TRBV5-8 to TRBJ2-5, with D possibly matching TRBD1 (6 bases). The CDR3 covers 15 residues. Per the germline V gene, CDR1 is SGHTS and CDR2 is YDEGEE. V dropped 0 bases and J dropped 3 bases, with 12 bases sitting between them. In DNA form, the CDR3 reads TGTGCCAGCAGCTTGGAGTGGACAGCAGAAGAGACCCAGTACTTC. Translation: CASSLEWTAEETQYF.

The chain employs TRBV6-2 or TRBV6-3 and TRBJ2-7; no firm D call. Germline V gene sequence: CDR1 MNHEY, CDR2 SVGEGT. The V and J ends lost 3 bases and 5 bases respectively, with 8 bases between them. The CDR3 runs to 12 residues. The CDR3 DNA is TGTGCCAGCAGTTATTCGGCAGACGAGCAGTACTTC. This translates into CASSYSADEQYF.